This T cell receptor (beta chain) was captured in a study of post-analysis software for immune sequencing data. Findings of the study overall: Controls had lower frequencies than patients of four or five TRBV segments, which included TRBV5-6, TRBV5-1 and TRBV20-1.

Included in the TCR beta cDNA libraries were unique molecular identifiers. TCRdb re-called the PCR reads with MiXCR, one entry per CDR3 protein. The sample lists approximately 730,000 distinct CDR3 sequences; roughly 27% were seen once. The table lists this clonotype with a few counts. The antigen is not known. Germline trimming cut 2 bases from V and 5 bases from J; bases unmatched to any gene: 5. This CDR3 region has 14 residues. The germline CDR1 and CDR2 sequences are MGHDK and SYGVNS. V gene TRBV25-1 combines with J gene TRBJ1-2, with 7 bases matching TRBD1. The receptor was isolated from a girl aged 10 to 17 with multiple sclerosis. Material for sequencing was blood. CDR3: CASSETGRGYGYTF. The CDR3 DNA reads TGTGCCAGCAGTGAAACAGGCAGGGGGTATGGCTACACCTTC.